This T cell receptor (beta chain) was retrieved from a study of cytomegalovirus exposure and HLA in healthy donors. The overall study: Later analysis reported that the roughly 120 validation repertoires shared the platform of the 500 to 750 first-cohort repertoires. Study-wide results and limits: Altogether, some 170 TCR beta chains were recorded as cytomegalovirus-associated. It was reportedly the case that the classifier diagnosed cytomegalovirus status with high specificity and sensitivity.

Profiling relied on immunoSEQ multiplex PCR, and the TCRdb table lists in-frame clones only, not all of them. This sample has about 120,000 clones; about 88% occur once, and the top ten carry around 1.1%. The donors were members of the 120-subject validation cohort (separate from the roughly 700-subject first cohort). Of note for this clone: The antigen is undetermined.

The receptor was isolated from a woman under 30 in good health and CMV-seronegative. The sample taken for sequencing was PBMCs.

CDR3 region: CASSHSGLPSGNTIYF. The DNA of the CDR3 is TGCGCCAGCAGCCATTCAGGTCTTCCCTCTGGAAACACCATATATTTT. The gene calls are TRBV4-3 and TRBJ1-3; the D is unclear. Germline lookup yields CDR1 LGHNA and CDR2 YSLEER. The CDR3 totals 16 residues. Trimming took off 3 bases at V and 0 bases at J, with 12 bases between the two ends.